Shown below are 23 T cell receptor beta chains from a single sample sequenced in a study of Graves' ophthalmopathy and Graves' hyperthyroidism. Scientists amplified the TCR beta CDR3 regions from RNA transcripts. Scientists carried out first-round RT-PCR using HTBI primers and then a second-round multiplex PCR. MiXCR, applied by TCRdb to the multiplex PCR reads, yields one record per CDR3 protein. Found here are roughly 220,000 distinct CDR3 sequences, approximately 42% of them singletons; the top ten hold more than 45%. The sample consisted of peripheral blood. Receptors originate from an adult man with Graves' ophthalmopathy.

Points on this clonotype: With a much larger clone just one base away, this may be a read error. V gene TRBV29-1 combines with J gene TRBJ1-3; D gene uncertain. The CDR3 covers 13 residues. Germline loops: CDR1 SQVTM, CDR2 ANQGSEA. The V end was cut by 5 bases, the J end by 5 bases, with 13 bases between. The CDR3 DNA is TGCAGCGTTAACTCCGAGGCTCGAAACACCATATATTTT. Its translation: CSVNSEARNTIYF.

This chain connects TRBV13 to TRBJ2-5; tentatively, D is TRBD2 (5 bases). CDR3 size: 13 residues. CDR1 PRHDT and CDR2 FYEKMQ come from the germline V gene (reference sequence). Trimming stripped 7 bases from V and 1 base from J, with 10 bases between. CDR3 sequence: CASKRAGQETQYF. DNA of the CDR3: TGTGCCAGCAAACGGGCGGGCCAAGAGACCCAGTACTTC.

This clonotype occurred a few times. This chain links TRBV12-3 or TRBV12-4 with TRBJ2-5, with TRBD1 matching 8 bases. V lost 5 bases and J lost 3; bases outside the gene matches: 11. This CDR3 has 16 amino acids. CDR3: CASSGYLTGGKETQYF. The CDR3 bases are TGTGCCAGCAGTGGATATTTAACAGGGGGGAAAGAGACCCAGTACTTC.

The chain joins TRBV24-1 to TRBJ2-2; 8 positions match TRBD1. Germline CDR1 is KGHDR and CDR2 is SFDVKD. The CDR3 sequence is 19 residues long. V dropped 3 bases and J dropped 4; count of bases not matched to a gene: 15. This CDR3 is CATSDRGRIGTGGTGELFF. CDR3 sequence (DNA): TGTGCCACCAGTGATCGTGGTAGGATCGGCACAGGGGGCACCGGGGAGCTGTTTTTT.

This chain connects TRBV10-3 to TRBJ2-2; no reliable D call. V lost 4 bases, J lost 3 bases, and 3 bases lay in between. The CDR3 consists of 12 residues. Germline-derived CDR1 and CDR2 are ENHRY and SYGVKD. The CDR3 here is CAISGDTGELFF. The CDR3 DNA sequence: TGTGCCATCAGTGGAGACACCGGGGAGCTGTTTTTT.

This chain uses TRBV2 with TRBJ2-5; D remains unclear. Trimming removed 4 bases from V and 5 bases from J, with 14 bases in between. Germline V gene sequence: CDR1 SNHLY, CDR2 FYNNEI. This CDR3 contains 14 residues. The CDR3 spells CASSVGLRSETQYF. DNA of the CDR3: TGTGCCAGCAGTGTAGGCCTGAGGTCGGAGACCCAGTACTTC.

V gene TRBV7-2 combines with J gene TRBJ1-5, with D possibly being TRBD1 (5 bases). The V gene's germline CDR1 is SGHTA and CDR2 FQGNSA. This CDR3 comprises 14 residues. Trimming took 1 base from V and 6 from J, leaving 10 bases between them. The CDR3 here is CASSLVRGSQPQHF. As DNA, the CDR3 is TGTGCCAGCAGCTTAGTGAGGGGAAGTCAGCCCCAGCATTTT.

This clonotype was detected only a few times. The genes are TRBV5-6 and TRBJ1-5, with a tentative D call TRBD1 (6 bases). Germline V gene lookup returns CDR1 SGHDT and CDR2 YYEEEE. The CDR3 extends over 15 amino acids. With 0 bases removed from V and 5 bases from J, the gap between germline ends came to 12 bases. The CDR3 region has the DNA TGTGCCAGCAGCTTGGCAAGGGGGGCAGATCAGCCCCAGCATTTT. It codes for CASSLARGADQPQHF.

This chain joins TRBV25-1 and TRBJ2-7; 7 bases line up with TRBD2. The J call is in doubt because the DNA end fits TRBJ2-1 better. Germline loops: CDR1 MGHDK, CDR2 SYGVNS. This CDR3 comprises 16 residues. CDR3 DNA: TGTGCCAGCAGTGAATTAACCGGGAGGCTCTACAATGAGCAGTTCTTC. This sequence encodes CASSELTGRLYNEQFF.

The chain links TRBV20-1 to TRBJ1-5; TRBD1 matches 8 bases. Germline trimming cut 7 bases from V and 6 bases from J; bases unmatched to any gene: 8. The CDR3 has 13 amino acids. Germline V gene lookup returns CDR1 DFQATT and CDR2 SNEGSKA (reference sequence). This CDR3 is CSGEDRVAQPQHF. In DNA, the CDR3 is TGCAGTGGGGAGGACAGGGTAGCTCAGCCCCAGCATTTT.

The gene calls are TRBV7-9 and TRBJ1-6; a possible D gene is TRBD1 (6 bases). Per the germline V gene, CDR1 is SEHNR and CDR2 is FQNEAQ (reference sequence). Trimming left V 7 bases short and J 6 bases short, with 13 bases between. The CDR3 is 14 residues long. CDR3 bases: TGTGCCAGCACCTCGGGACACCTTAATTCACCCCTCCACTTT. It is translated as CASTSGHLNSPLHF. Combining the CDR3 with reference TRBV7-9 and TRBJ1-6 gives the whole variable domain DTGVSQNPRHKITKRGQNVTFRCDPISEHNRLYWYRQTLGQGPEFLTYFQNEAQLEKSRLLSDRFSAERPKGSFSTLEIQRTEQGDSAMYLCASTSGHLNSPLHFGNGTRLTVT.

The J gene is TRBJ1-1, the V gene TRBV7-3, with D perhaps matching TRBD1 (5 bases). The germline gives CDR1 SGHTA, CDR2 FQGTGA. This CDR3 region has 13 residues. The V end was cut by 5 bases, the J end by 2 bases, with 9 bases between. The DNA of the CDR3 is TGTGCCAGCAGCCGGGACCTTAACACTGAAGCTTTCTTT. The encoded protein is CASSRDLNTEAFF.

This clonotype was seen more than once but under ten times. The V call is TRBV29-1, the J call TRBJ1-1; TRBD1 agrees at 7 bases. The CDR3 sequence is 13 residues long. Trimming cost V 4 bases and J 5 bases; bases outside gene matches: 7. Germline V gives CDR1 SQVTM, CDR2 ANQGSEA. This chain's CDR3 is CSVVEGAGTEAFF. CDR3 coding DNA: TGCAGCGTTGTCGAGGGGGCTGGGACTGAAGCTTTCTTT.

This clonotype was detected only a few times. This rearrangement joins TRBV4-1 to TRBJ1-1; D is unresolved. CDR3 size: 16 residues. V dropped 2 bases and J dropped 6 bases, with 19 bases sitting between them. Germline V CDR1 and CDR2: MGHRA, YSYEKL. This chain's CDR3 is CASSQSQATSFPEAFF. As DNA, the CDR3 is TGCGCCAGCAGCCAATCTCAGGCAACCTCGTTTCCTGAAGCTTTCTTT.

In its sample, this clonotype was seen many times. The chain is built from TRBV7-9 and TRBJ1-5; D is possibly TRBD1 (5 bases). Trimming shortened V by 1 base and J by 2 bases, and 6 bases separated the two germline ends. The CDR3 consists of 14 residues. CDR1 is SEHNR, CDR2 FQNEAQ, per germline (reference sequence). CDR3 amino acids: CASSLGGGNQPQHF. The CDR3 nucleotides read TGTGCCAGCAGCTTAGGGGGGGGCAATCAGCCCCAGCATTTT.

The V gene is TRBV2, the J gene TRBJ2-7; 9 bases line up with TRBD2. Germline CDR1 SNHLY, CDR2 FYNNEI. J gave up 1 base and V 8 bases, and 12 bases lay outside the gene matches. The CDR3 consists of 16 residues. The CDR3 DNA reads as TGTGCCAGCCTGCAGACGAGCGGGAGGCTATCCTACGAGCAGTACTTC. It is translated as CASLQTSGRLSYEQYF.

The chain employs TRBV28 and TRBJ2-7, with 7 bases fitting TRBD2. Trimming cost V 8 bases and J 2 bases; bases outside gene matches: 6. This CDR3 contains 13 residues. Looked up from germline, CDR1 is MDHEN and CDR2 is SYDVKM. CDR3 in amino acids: CASGGGWAYEQYF. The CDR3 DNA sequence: TGTGCCAGCGGGGGGGGTTGGGCCTACGAGCAGTACTTC.

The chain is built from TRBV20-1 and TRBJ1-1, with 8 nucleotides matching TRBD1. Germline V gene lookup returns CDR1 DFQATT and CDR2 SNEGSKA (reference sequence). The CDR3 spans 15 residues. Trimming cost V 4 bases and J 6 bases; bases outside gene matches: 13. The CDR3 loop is CSATHPRTGNPEAFF. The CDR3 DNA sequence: TGCAGTGCTACCCACCCGAGGACAGGGAATCCTGAAGCTTTCTTT.

CDR3 sequence: CSASEGSPYGYTF. Here the CDR3 DNA reads TGCAGTGCTAGTGAGGGCAGCCCCTATGGCTACACCTTC. The chain is built from TRBV20-1 and TRBJ1-2, with D unclear. The CDR3 is made up of 13 amino acids. Deletions cut 3 bases from V and 4 bases from J, with 12 bases between. CDR1 is DFQATT and CDR2 is SNEGSKA in the germline V gene (reference sequence).

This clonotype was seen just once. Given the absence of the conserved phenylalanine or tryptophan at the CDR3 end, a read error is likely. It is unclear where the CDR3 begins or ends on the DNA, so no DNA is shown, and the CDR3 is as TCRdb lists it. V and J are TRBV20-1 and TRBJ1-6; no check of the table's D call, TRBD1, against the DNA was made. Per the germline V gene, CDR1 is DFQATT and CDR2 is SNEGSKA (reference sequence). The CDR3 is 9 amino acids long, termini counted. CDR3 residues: CSANSNPSG.

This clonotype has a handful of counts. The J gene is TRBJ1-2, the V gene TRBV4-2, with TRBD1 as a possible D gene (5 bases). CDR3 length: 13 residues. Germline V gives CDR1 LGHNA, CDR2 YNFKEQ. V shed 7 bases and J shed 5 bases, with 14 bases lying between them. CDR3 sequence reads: CASKKAGMYGYTF. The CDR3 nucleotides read TGTGCCAGCAAGAAGGCAGGGATGTATGGCTACACCTTC.

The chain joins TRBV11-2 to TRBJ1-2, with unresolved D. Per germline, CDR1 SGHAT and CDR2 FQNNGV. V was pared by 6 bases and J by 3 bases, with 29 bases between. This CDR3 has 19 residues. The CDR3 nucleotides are TGTGCCAGCAGTTTGGCCCCCCCCCGACGAGACCTGGCGGACTATGGCTACACCTTC. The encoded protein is CASSLAPPRRDLADYGYTF. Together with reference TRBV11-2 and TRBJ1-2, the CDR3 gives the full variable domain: EAGVAQSPRYKIIEKRQSVAFWCNPISGHATLYWYQQILGQGPKLLIQFQNNGVVDDSQLPKDRFSAERLKGVDSTLKIQPAKLEDSAVYLCASSLAPPRRDLADYGYTFGSGTRLTVV.

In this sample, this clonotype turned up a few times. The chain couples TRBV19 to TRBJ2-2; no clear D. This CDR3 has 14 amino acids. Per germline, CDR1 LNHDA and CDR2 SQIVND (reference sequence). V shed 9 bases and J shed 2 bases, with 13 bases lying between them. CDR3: CASSLKGNTGELFF. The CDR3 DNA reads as TGTGCCAGCTCGTTGAAGGGAAACACCGGGGAGCTGTTTTTT.